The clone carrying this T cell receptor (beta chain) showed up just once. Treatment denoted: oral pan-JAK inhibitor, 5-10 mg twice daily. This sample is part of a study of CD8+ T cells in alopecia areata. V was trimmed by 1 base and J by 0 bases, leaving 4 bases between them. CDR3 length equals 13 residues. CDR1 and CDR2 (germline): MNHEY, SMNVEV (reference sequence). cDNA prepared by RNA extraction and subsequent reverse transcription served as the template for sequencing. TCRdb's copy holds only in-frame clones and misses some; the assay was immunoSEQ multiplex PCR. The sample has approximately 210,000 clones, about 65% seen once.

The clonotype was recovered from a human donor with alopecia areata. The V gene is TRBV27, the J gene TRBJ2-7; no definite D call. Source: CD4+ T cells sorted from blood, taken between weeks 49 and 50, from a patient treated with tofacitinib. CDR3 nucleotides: TGTGCCAGCAGTTTATTTAGCTCCTACGAGCAGTACTTC. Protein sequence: CASSLFSSYEQYF.